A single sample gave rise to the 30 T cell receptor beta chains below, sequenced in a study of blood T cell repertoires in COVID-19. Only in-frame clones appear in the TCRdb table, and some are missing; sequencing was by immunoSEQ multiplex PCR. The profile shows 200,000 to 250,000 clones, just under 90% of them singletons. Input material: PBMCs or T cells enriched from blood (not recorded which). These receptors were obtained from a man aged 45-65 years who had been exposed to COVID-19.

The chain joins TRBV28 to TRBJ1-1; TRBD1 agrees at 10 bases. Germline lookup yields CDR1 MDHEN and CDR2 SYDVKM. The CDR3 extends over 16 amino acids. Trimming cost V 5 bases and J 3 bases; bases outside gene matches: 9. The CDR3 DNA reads TGTGCCAGCAGTCTACTTACGGACAGGGGGGACACTGAAGCTTTCTTT. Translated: CASSLLTDRGDTEAFF. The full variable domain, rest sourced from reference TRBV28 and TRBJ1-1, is DVKVTQSSRYLVKRTGEKVFLECVQDMDHENMFWYRQDPGLGLRLIYFSYDVKMKEKGDIPEGYSVSREKKERFSLILESASTNQTSMYLCASSLLTDRGDTEAFFGQGTRLTVV.

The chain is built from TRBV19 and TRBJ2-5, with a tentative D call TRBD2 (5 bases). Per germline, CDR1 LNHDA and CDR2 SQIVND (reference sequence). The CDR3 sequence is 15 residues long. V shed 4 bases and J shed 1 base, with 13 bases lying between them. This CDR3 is CASSTLGEIQETQYF. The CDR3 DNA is TGTGCCAGTAGTACCCTTGGGGAGATCCAAGAGACCCAGTACTTC.

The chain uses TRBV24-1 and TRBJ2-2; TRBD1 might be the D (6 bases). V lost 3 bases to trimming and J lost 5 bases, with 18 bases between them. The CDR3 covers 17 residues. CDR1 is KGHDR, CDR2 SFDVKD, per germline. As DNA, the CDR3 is TGTGCCACCAGTGATCCCTGGACAGCCACTAGGACCGGGGAGCTGTTTTTT. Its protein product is CATSDPWTATRTGELFF.

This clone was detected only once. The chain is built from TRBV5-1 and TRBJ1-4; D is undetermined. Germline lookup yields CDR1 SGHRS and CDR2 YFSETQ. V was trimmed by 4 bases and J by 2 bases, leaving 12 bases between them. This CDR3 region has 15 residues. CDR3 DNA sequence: TGCGCCAGCAGCCTCCAATCGGGGACTAATGAAAAACTGTTTTTT. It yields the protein CASSLQSGTNEKLFF.

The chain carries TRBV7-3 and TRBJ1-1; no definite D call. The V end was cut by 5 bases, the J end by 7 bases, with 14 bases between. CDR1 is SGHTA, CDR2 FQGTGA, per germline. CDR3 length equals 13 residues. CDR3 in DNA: TGTGCCAGCAGCCCCGGGAGGAATCATGAAGCTTTCTTT. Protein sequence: CASSPGRNHEAFF. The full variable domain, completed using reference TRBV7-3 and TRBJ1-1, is GAGVSQTPSNKVTEKGKYVELRCDPISGHTALYWYRQSLGQGPEFLIYFQGTGAADDSGLPNDRFFAVRPEGSVSTLKIQRTERGDSAVYLCASSPGRNHEAFFGQGTRLTVV.

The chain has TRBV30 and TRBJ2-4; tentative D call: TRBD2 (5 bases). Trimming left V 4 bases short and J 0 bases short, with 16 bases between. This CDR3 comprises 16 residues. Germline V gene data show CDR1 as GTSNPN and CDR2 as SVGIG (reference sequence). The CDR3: CAWTPGLRLAKNIQYF. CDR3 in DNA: TGTGCCTGGACCCCCGGACTTAGACTAGCCAAAAACATTCAGTACTTC.

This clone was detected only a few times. CDR3 in DNA: TGCAGCGTTGACACAGGGGGCTACACCGGGGAGCTGTTTTTT. Translating gives CSVDTGGYTGELFF. The genes are TRBV29-1 and TRBJ2-2; 9 nucleotides line up with TRBD1. V lost 3 bases, J lost 3 bases, and 2 bases stayed unmatched. The CDR3 runs to 14 residues. Germline V gene lookup returns CDR1 SQVTM and CDR2 ANQGSEA.

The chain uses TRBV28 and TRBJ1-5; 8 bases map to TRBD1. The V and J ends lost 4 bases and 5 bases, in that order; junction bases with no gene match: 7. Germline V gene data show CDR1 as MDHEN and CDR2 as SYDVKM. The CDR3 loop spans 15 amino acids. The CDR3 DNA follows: TGTGCCAGCAGTTCACCACAGGGGGTTGATCAGCCCCAGCATTTT. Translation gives CASSSPQGVDQPQHF. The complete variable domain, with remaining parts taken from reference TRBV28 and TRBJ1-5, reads DVKVTQSSRYLVKRTGEKVFLECVQDMDHENMFWYRQDPGLGLRLIYFSYDVKMKEKGDIPEGYSVSREKKERFSLILESASTNQTSMYLCASSSPQGVDQPQHFGDGTRLSIL.

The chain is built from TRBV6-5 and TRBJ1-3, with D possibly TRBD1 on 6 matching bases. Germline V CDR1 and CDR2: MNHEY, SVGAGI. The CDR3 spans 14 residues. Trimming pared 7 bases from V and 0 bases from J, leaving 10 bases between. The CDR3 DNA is TGTGCCAGCACCACAGGGAGCTCTGGAAACACCATATATTTT. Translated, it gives CASTTGSSGNTIYF.

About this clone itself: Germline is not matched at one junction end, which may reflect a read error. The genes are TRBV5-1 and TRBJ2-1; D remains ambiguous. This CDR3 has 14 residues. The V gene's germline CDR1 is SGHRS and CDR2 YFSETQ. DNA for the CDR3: TGCGCCAGCAGTTTGGGTAGCTCCTACAATGAGCAGTTCTTC. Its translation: CASSLGSSYNEQFF. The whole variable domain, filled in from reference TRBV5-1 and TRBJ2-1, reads KAGVTQTPRYLIKTRGQQVTLSCSPISGHRSVSWYQQTPGQGLQFLFEYFSETQRNKGNFPGRFSGRQFSNSRSEMNVSTLELGDSALYLCASSLGSSYNEQFFGPGTRLTVL.

The CDR3 loop is CASSSDTKKNTEAFF. Here the CDR3 DNA reads TGTGCCAGCAGCTCGGACACCAAAAAGAACACTGAAGCTTTCTTT. The chain has TRBV5-4 and TRBJ1-1; TRBD1 is a possible D gene (5 bases). V lost 3 bases to trimming and J lost 1 base, with 13 bases between them. The CDR3 runs 15 residues. Per germline, CDR1 SGHNT and CDR2 YYREEE (reference sequence).

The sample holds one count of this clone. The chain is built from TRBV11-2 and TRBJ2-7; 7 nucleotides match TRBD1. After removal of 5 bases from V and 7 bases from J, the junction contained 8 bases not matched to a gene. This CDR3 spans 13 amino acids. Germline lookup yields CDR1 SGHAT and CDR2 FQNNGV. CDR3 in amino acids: CASSVYRDSEQYF. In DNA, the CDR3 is TGTGCCAGCAGCGTTTACCGGGACAGTGAGCAGTACTTC.

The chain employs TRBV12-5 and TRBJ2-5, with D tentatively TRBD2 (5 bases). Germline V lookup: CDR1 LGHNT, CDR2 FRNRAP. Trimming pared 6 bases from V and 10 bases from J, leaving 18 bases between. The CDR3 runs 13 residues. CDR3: CASGQSGDPDQYF. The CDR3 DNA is TGTGCTAGTGGCCAAAGCGGAGATCCGGACCAGTACTTC.

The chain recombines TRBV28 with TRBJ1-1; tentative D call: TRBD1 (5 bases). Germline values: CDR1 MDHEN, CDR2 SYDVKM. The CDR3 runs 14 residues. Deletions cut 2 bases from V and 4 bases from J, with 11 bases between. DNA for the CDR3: TGTGCCAGCAGTTTAGGGGCCGCAGGCACTGAAGCTTTCTTT. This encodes CASSLGAAGTEAFF.

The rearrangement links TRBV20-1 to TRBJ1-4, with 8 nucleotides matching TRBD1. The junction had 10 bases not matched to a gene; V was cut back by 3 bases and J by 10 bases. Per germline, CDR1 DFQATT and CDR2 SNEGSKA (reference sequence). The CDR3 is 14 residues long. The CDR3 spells CSASPQGVRGKLFF. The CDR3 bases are TGCAGTGCTAGTCCACAGGGGGTTCGGGGAAAACTGTTTTTT.

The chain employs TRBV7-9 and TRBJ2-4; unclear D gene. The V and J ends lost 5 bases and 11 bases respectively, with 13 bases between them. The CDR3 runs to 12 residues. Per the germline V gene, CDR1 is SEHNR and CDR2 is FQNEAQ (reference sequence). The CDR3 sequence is CASSLSFRVQYF. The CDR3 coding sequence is TGTGCCAGCAGCCTCTCGTTTCGGGTTCAGTACTTC.

CDR3 in DNA: TGTGCCAGCCGACAGGAGTCGAACACTGAAGCTTTCTTT. Protein: CASRQESNTEAFF. The chain combines TRBV19 with TRBJ1-1; D may be TRBD1 (6 bases). Germline-derived CDR1 and CDR2 are LNHDA and SQIVND (reference sequence). The CDR3 has 13 residues. The V end lost 9 bases, the J end lost 1 base, and 12 bases lay between the germline ends.

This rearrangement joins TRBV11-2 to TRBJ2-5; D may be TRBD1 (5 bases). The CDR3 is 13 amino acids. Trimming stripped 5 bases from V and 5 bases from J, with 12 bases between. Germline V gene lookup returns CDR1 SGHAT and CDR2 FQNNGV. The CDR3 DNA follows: TGTGCCAGCAGCGGGGCCGGGTTGGAGACCCAGTACTTC. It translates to CASSGAGLETQYF.

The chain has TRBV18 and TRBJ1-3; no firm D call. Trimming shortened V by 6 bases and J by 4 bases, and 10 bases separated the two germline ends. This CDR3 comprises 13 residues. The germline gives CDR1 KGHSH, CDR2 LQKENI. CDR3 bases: TGTGCCAGCTCGCGAGAAAACGGAAACACCATATATTTT. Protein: CASSRENGNTIYF.

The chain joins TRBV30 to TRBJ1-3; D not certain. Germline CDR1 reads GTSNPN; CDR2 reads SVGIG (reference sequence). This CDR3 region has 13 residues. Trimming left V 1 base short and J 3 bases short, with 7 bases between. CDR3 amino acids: CAWSAAIGNTIYF. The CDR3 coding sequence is TGTGCCTGGAGTGCAGCGATTGGAAACACCATATATTTT.

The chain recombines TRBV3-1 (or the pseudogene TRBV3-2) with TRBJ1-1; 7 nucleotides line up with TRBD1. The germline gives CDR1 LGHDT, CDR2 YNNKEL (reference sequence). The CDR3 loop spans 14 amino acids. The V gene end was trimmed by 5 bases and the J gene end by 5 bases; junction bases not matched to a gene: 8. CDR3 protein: CASSEYQGETEAFF. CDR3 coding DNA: TGTGCCAGCAGCGAGTATCAGGGGGAAACTGAAGCTTTCTTT.

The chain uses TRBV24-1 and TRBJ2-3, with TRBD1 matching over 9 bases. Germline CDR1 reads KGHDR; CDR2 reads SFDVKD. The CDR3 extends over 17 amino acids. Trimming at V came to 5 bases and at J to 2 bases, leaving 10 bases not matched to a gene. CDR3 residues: CATSAKAGTGSTDTQYF. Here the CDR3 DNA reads TGTGCCACCAGTGCAAAAGCCGGGACAGGGTCCACAGATACGCAGTATTTT.

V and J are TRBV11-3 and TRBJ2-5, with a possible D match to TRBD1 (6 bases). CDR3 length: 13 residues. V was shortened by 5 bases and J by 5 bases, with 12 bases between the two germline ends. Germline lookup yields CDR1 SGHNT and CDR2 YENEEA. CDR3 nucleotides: TGTGCCAGCAGCCTTAACAGGGTTGAGACCCAGTACTTC. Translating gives CASSLNRVETQYF.

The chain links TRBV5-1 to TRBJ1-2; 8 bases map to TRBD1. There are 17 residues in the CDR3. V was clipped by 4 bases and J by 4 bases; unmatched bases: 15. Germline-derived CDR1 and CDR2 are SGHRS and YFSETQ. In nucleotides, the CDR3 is TGCGCCAGCAGCACCGATCGAAAGACAGGGGCAAGCTATGGCTACACCTTC. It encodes CASSTDRKTGASYGYTF.

The CDR3 DNA follows: TGTGCCAGCAGCTTGGGACAGGGGCCTTACAATGAGCAGTTCTTC. This encodes CASSLGQGPYNEQFF. The chain has TRBV5-4 and TRBJ2-1; 8 bases agree with TRBD1. CDR1 SGHNT and CDR2 YYREEE come from the germline V gene (reference sequence). V lost 0 bases, J lost 4 bases, and 3 bases stayed unmatched. The CDR3 consists of 15 residues.

The chain's CDR3 is CASSPRQGANSENEKLFF. DNA of the CDR3: TGTGCCAGTAGTCCTAGACAGGGGGCGAATTCCGAGAATGAAAAACTGTTTTTT. The rearrangement uses TRBV19 and TRBJ1-4, with 10 nucleotides matching TRBD1. CDR1 is LNHDA, CDR2 SQIVND, per germline (reference sequence). Unmatched junction bases numbered 14, after V lost 5 bases and J lost 5 bases. CDR3 size: 18 residues.

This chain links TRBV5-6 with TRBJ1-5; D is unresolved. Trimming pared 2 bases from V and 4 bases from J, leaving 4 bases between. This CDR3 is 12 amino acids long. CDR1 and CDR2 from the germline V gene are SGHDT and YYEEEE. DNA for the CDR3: TGTGCCAGCAGCTTTCTGAATCAGCCCCAGCATTTT. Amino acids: CASSFLNQPQHF.

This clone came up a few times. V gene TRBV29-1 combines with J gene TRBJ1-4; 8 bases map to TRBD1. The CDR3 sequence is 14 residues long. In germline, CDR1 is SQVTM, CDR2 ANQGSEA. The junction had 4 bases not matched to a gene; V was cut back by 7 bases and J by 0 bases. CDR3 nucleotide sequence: TGCAGCGCCCAACAGGGGGCAACTAATGAAAAACTGTTTTTT. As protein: CSAQQGATNEKLFF.

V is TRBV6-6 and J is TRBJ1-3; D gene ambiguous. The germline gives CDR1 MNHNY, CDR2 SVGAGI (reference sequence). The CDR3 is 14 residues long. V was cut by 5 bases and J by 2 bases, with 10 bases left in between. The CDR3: CASSPVQAGNTIYF. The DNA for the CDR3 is TGTGCCAGCAGTCCCGTGCAGGCTGGAAACACCATATATTTT.

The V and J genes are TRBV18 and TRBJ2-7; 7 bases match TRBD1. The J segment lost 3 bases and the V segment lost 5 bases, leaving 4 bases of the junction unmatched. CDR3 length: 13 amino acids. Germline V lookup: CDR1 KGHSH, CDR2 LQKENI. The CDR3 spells CASSEGQNYEQYF. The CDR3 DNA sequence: TGTGCCAGCTCAGAGGGACAGAACTACGAGCAGTACTTC. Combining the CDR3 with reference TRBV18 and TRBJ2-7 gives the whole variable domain NAGVMQNPRHLVRRRGQEARLRCSPMKGHSHVYWYRQLPEEGLKFMVYLQKENIIDESGMPKERFSAEFPKEGPSILRIQQVVRGDSAAYFCASSEGQNYEQYFGPGTRLTVT.